The 22 T cell receptor beta chains reported below all come from one sample, sequenced in a study of cytomegalovirus exposure and HLA in healthy donors. A multiplex PCR was run with 60 Vbeta primers and 13 Jbeta primers. Sequencing used immunoSEQ multiplex PCR; TCRdb keeps in-frame clones, though not all of them. The sample has some 200,000 clones; 80% to 85% are singletons. Sequenced sample: PBMCs. The receptor source for this set is a young woman in good health and CMV-seronegative.

The rearrangement links TRBV6-5 to TRBJ1-4, with D uncertain. The germline CDR1 and CDR2 sequences are MNHEY and SVGAGI. The CDR3 totals 14 residues. V lost 1 base to trimming and J lost 3 bases, with 6 bases between them. The CDR3 protein is CASSYLAANEKLFF. For the CDR3, the DNA is TGTGCCAGCAGTTACTTGGCGGCTAATGAAAAACTGTTTTTT.

This clone has more than one count but fewer than ten. V and J are TRBV6-5 and TRBJ2-7; TRBD1 is a possible D gene (6 bases). CDR1 and CDR2 (germline): MNHEY, SVGAGI. The CDR3 sequence is 15 residues long. V was clipped by 6 bases and J by 6 bases, with 21 bases between them. This CDR3 is CASSHQGPSRGEQYF. DNA for the CDR3: TGTGCCAGCAGCCACCAGGGGCCTTCCAGGGGCGAGCAGTACTTC.

The chain joins TRBV5-3 to TRBJ2-4; TRBD2 is a possible D gene (5 bases). TRBV5-3 is noted as an ORF with a role that remains uncertain. This CDR3 has 15 amino acids. Trimming removed 1 base from V and 6 bases from J, with 14 bases in between. The CDR3, as DNA: TGTGCCAGAAGCTTGCCGGGATCGGAGGTAAACATTCAGTACTTC. This codes for CARSLPGSEVNIQYF.

This clone was seen only a few times. The V call is TRBV7-8, the J call TRBJ2-3; 15 bases fit TRBD2. Germline lookup yields CDR1 SGHVS and CDR2 FQNEAQ. V was clipped by 3 bases and J by 6 bases; unmatched bases: 7. The CDR3 sequence is 17 residues long. The CDR3 spells CASSFGLAGGEGDTQYF. Written as DNA, the CDR3 is TGTGCCAGCAGCTTCGGACTAGCGGGAGGGGAGGGGGATACGCAGTATTTT.

The rearrangement links TRBV5-1 to TRBJ1-3; D remains ambiguous. CDR1 SGHRS and CDR2 YFSETQ come from the germline V gene. The CDR3 is made up of 15 amino acids. The V end was cut by 3 bases, the J end by 4 bases, with 14 bases between. The CDR3 sequence is CASSSGSEGGNTIYF. In DNA form, the CDR3 reads TGCGCCAGCAGCTCCGGGAGCGAGGGAGGAAACACCATATATTTT.

The J gene is TRBJ2-1, the V gene TRBV10-2, with D possibly matching TRBD2 (6 bases). CDR3 length: 16 residues. Trimming cost V 9 bases and J 4 bases, with 22 bases left between them. Per germline, CDR1 WSHSY and CDR2 SAAADI. CDR3 sequence reads: CASLAKEQPYYNEQFF. The CDR3 DNA reads as TGCGCCAGTCTAGCGAAGGAGCAGCCGTATTACAATGAGCAGTTCTTC.

This clone has a handful of counts. The chain has TRBV5-6 and TRBJ2-1; 7 nucleotides align to TRBD2. The CDR3 contains 16 residues. CDR1 is SGHDT and CDR2 is YYEEEE in the germline V gene. J gave up 4 bases and V 0 bases, and 7 bases lay outside the gene matches. CDR3 nucleotide sequence: TGTGCCAGCAGCTTGGGGGCGGGAGTGATTTACAATGAGCAGTTCTTC. Protein product: CASSLGAGVIYNEQFF.

The gene calls are TRBV5-8 and TRBJ2-7, with TRBD2 identical over 9 bases. The CDR3 has 15 residues. Per the germline V gene, CDR1 is SGHTS and CDR2 is YDEGEE. The V gene end was trimmed by 0 bases and the J gene end by 9 bases; junction bases not matched to a gene: 10. CDR3 region: CASSLVAGQAGGQYF. The CDR3 DNA reads TGTGCCAGCAGCTTGGTGGCTGGCCAAGCGGGGGGGCAGTACTTC.

This sequence joins TRBV19 and TRBJ1-1; 8 nucleotides match TRBD1. Germline-derived CDR1 and CDR2 are LNHDA and SQIVND (reference sequence). The CDR3 contains 13 residues. The V segment lost 7 bases and the J segment 1 base; nucleotides outside the gene matches: 2. CDR3 nucleotide sequence: TGTGCCAGTAAGGACAGGGAGAACACTGAAGCTTTCTTT. Amino acid sequence: CASKDRENTEAFF. Drawing the rest from reference TRBV19 and TRBJ1-1, the complete variable domain is DGGITQSPKYLFRKEGQNVTLSCEQNLNHDAMYWYRQDPGQGLRLIYYSQIVNDFQKGDIAEGYSVSREKKESFPLTVTSAQKNPTAFYLCASKDRENTEAFFGQGTRLTVV.

This clone appeared once. This chain connects TRBV9 to TRBJ1-1; tentatively, D is TRBD1 (5 bases). V was cut by 1 base and J by 3 bases, with 16 bases left in between. The CDR3 has 16 residues. Germline-derived CDR1 and CDR2 are SGDLS and YYNGEE. This CDR3 reads CASSVSLAGLDTEAFF. CDR3 DNA sequence: TGTGCCAGCAGCGTATCTTTAGCGGGGCTGGACACTGAAGCTTTCTTT.

In DNA, the CDR3 is TGTGCCAGCAGCCCCCCTCGGGGAACTGGGGCCAACGTCCTGACTTTC. Its translation: CASSPPRGTGANVLTF. The chain couples TRBV7-3 to TRBJ2-6; perhaps TRBD2 as D (5 bases). V dropped 5 bases and J dropped 2 bases, with 13 bases sitting between them. This CDR3 is built from 16 residues. CDR1 is SGHTA, CDR2 FQGTGA, per germline.

In its sample, this clone was seen once. The rearrangement uses TRBV27 and TRBJ2-7; 7 bases are shared with TRBD1. The CDR3 is 13 residues long. CDR1 is MNHEY and CDR2 is SMNVEV in the germline V gene (reference sequence). V dropped 8 bases and J dropped 0; count of bases not matched to a gene: 4. CDR3 sequence (DNA): TGTGCCAGCGGGACAGTCCGCTCCTACGAGCAGTACTTC. It is translated as CASGTVRSYEQYF.

The genes are TRBV9 and TRBJ2-3, with a possible D match to TRBD2 (5 bases). Germline V gene sequence: CDR1 SGDLS, CDR2 YYNGEE. Trimming removed 0 bases at V and 3 bases at J, with 11 bases between. The CDR3 is 15 amino acids. CDR3 residues: CASSVVVGATDTQYF. CDR3 nucleotide sequence: TGTGCCAGCAGCGTAGTAGTGGGAGCAACAGATACGCAGTATTTT.

The rearrangement links TRBV25-1 to TRBJ2-3; D is undetermined. Per the germline V gene, CDR1 is MGHDK and CDR2 is SYGVNS. Trimming removed 2 bases from V and 6 bases from J, with 6 bases in between. The CDR3 extends over 12 amino acids. The CDR3 coding sequence is TGTGCCAGCAGTGAACCCCCGGATACGCAGTATTTT. Its translation is CASSEPPDTQYF.

J is TRBJ2-7 and V is TRBV7-2; TRBD1 matches at 8 bases. This CDR3 comprises 14 residues. Germline V lookup: CDR1 SGHTA, CDR2 FQGNSA. The V segment lost 5 bases and the J segment 1 base; nucleotides outside the gene matches: 4. For the CDR3, the DNA is TGTGCCAGCAGCCCGGACAGGGTGTCCTACGAGCAGTACTTC. It translates to CASSPDRVSYEQYF.

This rearrangement joins TRBV2 to TRBJ2-1; 11 bases line up with TRBD2. Per the germline V gene, CDR1 is SNHLY and CDR2 is FYNNEI. The CDR3 runs to 17 residues. With V trimmed by 7 bases and J by 0 bases, 8 bases remained unmatched. The CDR3 loop is CASKASGGYSSYNEQFF. The CDR3 DNA reads as TGTGCCAGCAAGGCTAGCGGGGGGTATAGCTCCTACAATGAGCAGTTCTTC.

This chain links TRBV10-3 with TRBJ1-4; D call uncertain. V was pared by 8 bases and J by 12 bases, with 16 bases between. Germline V gene data show CDR1 as ENHRY and CDR2 as SYGVKD. The CDR3 spans 12 residues. The DNA for the CDR3 is TGTGCCATCGGTCCAGGACTTAATCAACTGTTTTTT. This codes for CAIGPGLNQLFF.

The V and J genes are TRBV6-6 and TRBJ1-5, with D tentatively TRBD1 (6 bases). The CDR3 length is 14 residues. Trimming shortened V by 7 bases and J by 6 bases, and 16 bases separated the two germline ends. From germline, CDR1 is MNHNY and CDR2 SVGAGI (reference sequence). The CDR3 DNA reads TGTGCCAGCACCCCCGAGGGGGGGCCTCAGCCCCAGCATTTT. Translating it yields CASTPEGGPQPQHF.

The V call is TRBV5-1, the J call TRBJ2-3; 11 nucleotides agree with TRBD2. CDR3 length: 16 residues. Germline-derived CDR1 and CDR2 are SGHRS and YFSETQ. V was clipped by 1 base and J by 4 bases; unmatched bases: 5. DNA for the CDR3: TGCGCCAGCAGCTTGAGTAGCGGGGGGGAAGCAGATACGCAGTATTTT. It specifies CASSLSSGGEADTQYF.

Comment on this clone: This CDR3 is also generated by other DNA sequences in the sample. The chain combines TRBV28 with TRBJ1-2, with no clear D. V was clipped by 3 bases and J by 2 bases, with 19 bases between them. This CDR3 is 17 amino acids long. Germline CDR1 is MDHEN and CDR2 is SYDVKM. In DNA form, the CDR3 reads TGTGCCAGCAGTTTCGGTAAGAGAGGCGATAGCAACTATGGCTACACCTTC. Translation: CASSFGKRGDSNYGYTF.

The gene calls are TRBV4-2 and TRBJ2-2, with D possibly being TRBD2 (5 bases). The CDR3 is 15 residues long. V was cut by 1 base and J by 1 base, with 7 bases left in between. Per germline, CDR1 LGHNA and CDR2 YNFKEQ. The CDR3 DNA sequence: TGTGCCAGCAGCCAAGTACTAGAGAACACCGGGGAGCTGTTTTTT. Translated: CASSQVLENTGELFF.

V and J are TRBV7-6 and TRBJ2-2; TRBD2 is a possible D gene (5 bases). This CDR3 has 13 residues. With 4 bases removed from V and 6 bases from J, the gap between germline ends came to 9 bases. Germline CDR1 is SGHVS and CDR2 is FNYEAQ. As DNA, the CDR3 is TGTGCCAGCAGCTCACGGGATTCCGGGGAGCTGTTTTTT. Translating it yields CASSSRDSGELFF.